Below, one T cell receptor beta chain is given with its context. Given a much more abundant clone one base away, this may be a read error. Template material for amplifying TCR beta CDR3 regions consisted of RNA transcripts. Carried out on the TCR CDR3, a first-round RT-PCR used the HTBI primer set. MiXCR, run by TCRdb on the multiplex PCR reads, gives a single entry per CDR3 protein. The table has roughly 710,000 distinct CDR3 sequences, about a third seen once; the top ten hold roughly 30%. These data belong to a study of T cells in Graves' hyperthyroidism and ophthalmopathy. CDR3 length equals 17 residues. Between the trimmed V and J ends, which lost 1 base and 5 bases, there was a span of 17 bases. Germline CDR1 and CDR2: MGHDK and SYGVNS.

The specimen was blood. This sequence originates from a woman between 35 and 50 years old with Graves' hyperthyroidism. This chain connects TRBV25-1 to TRBJ1-4; no reliable D call. Here the CDR3 DNA reads TGTGCCAGCAGTGAATTATCGCATAAAGGAGTAAATGAAAAACTGTTTTTT. This encodes CASSELSHKGVNEKLFF.